Below, one T cell receptor beta chain is given with its context. V lost 2 bases, J lost 0 bases, and 8 bases lay in between. Germline assignment: CDR1 SGHTA and CDR2 FQGNSA. The CDR3 is 15 amino acids. This entry comes from a study of blood T cell repertoires in COVID-19. Study details: Sources were T cells, B-cell-depleted T cells, or PBMCs; the material itself was cDNA or gDNA.

Study processing details: By means of reference gene primer amplification, nucleated cell counts were estimated. This table comes from immunoSEQ multiplex PCR, and its TCRdb copy is limited to in-frame clones, with some not included. The V and J calls and clone size come from that table; D and trimming were worked out from the DNA. Among approximately 100,000 clones listed, 81% were seen once. This TCR came from a man in his sixties with acute or convalescent COVID-19. What was sequenced was peripheral blood. This chain uses TRBV7-2 with TRBJ1-5; no definite D call. CDR3 in DNA: TGTGCCAGCAGCTTATACAGTAATAGCAATCAGCCCCAGCATTTT. Its protein is CASSLYSNSNQPQHF.